This T cell receptor (beta chain) was obtained from a study of T cell repertoires in cytomegalovirus infection. Study in general: Alongside well-studied HLA-B-restricted CMV epitopes, recently identified HLA-C-restricted CMV epitopes were also used. Both CMV infection and a matching HLA type were indicated by public TCR beta signatures.

Concerning this clonotype: Its antigen is unidentified.

Study conclusions and caveats: Carriage of CMV together with the relevant HLA was identifiable through cumulative public TCR beta family frequency.

TCRdb re-called the reads with MiXCR, one entry per CDR3 protein. The table shows fewer than 650,000 distinct CDR3 sequences, with about 40% occurring only once. This CDR3 is built from 14 residues. V lost 0 bases and J 3 bases, leaving 9 bases between the germline ends. Germline CDR1 and CDR2: MGHRA and YSYEKL. This TCR was sampled from a human donor in good health (CMV status not recorded). Some clones in this sample may be carry-over from other donors' samples. Sequencing was performed on cultured PBMCs, taken from culture after CMV antigen stimulation. This sequence joins TRBV4-1 and TRBJ2-7; D may be TRBD2 (5 bases). Here the CDR3 DNA reads TGCGCCAGCAGCCAAGAAGAGGGATTCTACGAGCAGTACTTC. It translates to CASSQEEGFYEQYF.